This entry lists 10 T cell receptor beta chains sequenced from one sample in a study of blood T cells in healthy people across ages. For the second PCR, which ran for roughly 6 to 12 cycles, a sample-barcoded 5' primer and a J-beta primer mix were used. TCRdb re-called the 5' RACE reads with MiXCR, one entry per CDR3 protein. The data show about 810,000 distinct CDR3 sequences, around 36% seen once. The sample was blood. These receptors came from a man younger than 35 in good health.

This clonotype has a count of ten or more. This chain uses TRBV6-5 with TRBJ2-7; D remains ambiguous. The CDR3 is 15 amino acids. Germline loops: CDR1 MNHEY, CDR2 SVGAGI. Trimming took off 0 bases at V and 3 bases at J, with 12 bases between the two ends. The CDR3 DNA reads as TGTGCCAGCAGTTACTCCGCAGGCGCTGACTACGAGCAGTACTTC. It encodes CASSYSAGADYEQYF.

This clonotype appeared a few times. This chain connects TRBV4-1 to TRBJ2-3; D call uncertain. Trimming took off 3 bases at V and 0 bases at J, with 13 bases between the two ends. Germline CDR1 and CDR2: MGHRA and YSYEKL. CDR3 length: 16 amino acids. CDR3 coding DNA: TGCGCCAGCAGCCAGGCCGATCTTGGCAGCACAGATACGCAGTATTTT. Translation: CASSQADLGSTDTQYF.

The chain uses TRBV11-2 and TRBJ2-6; no clear D. The V end was cut by 1 base, the J end by 4 bases, with 14 bases between. CDR3 length: 17 residues. CDR1 SGHAT and CDR2 FQNNGV come from the germline V gene. The CDR3 loop reads CASSLVVVNPGANVLTF. The CDR3 nucleotides read TGTGCCAGCAGCTTAGTAGTAGTGAATCCGGGGGCCAACGTCCTGACTTTC.

The V and J genes are TRBV20-1 and TRBJ1-2; no reliable D call. V was pared by 6 bases and J by 2 bases, with 10 bases between. The CDR3 consists of 12 residues. Germline V CDR1 and CDR2: DFQATT, SNEGSKA (reference sequence). CDR3 protein: CSAKVGNYGYTF. In DNA form, the CDR3 reads TGCAGTGCCAAGGTCGGGAACTATGGCTACACCTTC.

This clonotype was picked up a small number of times. The chain links TRBV20-1 to TRBJ1-2, with a tentative D call TRBD1 (6 bases). Germline loops: CDR1 DFQATT, CDR2 SNEGSKA (reference sequence). V was clipped by 3 bases and J by 5 bases, with 16 bases between them. This CDR3 region has 14 residues. CDR3 amino acids: CSAREPGQSYGYTF. The CDR3 region has the DNA TGCAGTGCTAGGGAACCGGGACAATCGTATGGCTACACCTTC.

CDR3 bases: TGTGCCAGCAGTCCATTAGCGGGGGGGCCTAGCAATGAGCAGTACTTC. Protein sequence: CASSPLAGGPSNEQYF. J is TRBJ2-7 and V is TRBV7-8, with TRBD2 matching 11 bases. Germline values: CDR1 SGHVS, CDR2 FQNEAQ. V was pared by 6 bases and J by 7 bases, with 14 bases of the junction left unmatched. CDR3 size: 16 residues. Filled out from reference TRBV7-8 and TRBJ2-7, the complete variable domain reads GAGVSQSPRYKVAKRGQDVALRCDPISGHVSLFWYQQALGQGPEFLTYFQNEAQLDKSGLPSDRFFAERPEGSVSTLKIQRTQQEDSAVYLCASSPLAGGPSNEQYFGPGTRLTVT.

The CDR3 DNA reads TGCGCCGCGGGCCCCGGGACAACCCCCGGGGATACGCAGTATTTT. Residues: CAAGPGTTPGDTQYF. The chain links TRBV10-2 to TRBJ2-3; the D gene is possibly TRBD1 (6 bases). From germline, CDR1 is WSHSY and CDR2 SAAADI. This CDR3 has 15 residues. V lost 11 bases and J lost 6, with 24 bases in between.

This clonotype was counted between two and nine times. The J gene is TRBJ2-5, the V gene TRBV12-3 or TRBV12-4, with TRBD1 as a possible D gene (5 bases). The CDR3 contains 14 residues. Trimming shortened V by 4 bases and J by 4 bases, and 13 bases separated the two germline ends. The CDR3 DNA follows: TGTGCCAGCAGTTCTAAAGGGGCGATAGAGACCCAGTACTTC. Encoded protein: CASSSKGAIETQYF.

The rearrangement joins TRBV12-3 or TRBV12-4 to TRBJ1-1; no clear D. This CDR3 contains 12 residues. V was clipped by 6 bases and J by 7 bases, with 12 bases between them. CDR3 nucleotides: TGTGCCAGCAGGTTGGTAGGGATTGAAGCTTTCTTT. Protein product: CASRLVGIEAFF.

V and J are TRBV7-9 and TRBJ1-1; a possible D gene is TRBD1 (5 bases). The CDR3 covers 16 residues. Germline assignment: CDR1 SEHNR and CDR2 FQNEAQ (reference sequence). V gave up 5 bases and J gave up 1 base, with 17 bases separating them. Here the CDR3 DNA reads TGTGCCAGCAGCATAACTGGATGGGGGGGGAACACTGAAGCTTTCTTT. This encodes CASSITGWGGNTEAFF.